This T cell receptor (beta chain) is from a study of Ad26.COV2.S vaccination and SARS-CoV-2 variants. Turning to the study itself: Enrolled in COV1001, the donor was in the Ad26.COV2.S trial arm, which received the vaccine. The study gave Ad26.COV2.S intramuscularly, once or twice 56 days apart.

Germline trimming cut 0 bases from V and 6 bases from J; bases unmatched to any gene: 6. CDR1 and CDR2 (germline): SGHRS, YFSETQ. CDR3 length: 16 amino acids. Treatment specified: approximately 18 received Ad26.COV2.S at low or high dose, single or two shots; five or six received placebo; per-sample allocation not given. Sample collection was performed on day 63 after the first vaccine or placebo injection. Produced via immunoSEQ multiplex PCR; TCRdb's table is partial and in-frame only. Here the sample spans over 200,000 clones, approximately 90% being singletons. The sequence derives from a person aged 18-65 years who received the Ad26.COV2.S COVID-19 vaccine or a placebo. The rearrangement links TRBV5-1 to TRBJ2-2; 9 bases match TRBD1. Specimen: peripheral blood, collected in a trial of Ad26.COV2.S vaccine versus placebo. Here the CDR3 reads CASSLVGTGSSGELFF. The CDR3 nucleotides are TGCGCCAGCAGCTTGGTAGGGACAGGGTCGTCCGGGGAGCTGTTTTTT.